This T cell receptor beta chain emerged from a study of PD-L1 blockade in urothelial cancer. Study at large: Males with urothelial cancer arising in the bladder constituted most of the roughly 30 patients. Median blood clonality was about 0.081, with around 83,000 unique TCRs.

As for time point: pretreatment peripheral blood. Each patient gave between 1 and 8 samples, pretreatment and on-treatment. The germline gives CDR1 SGHDT, CDR2 YYEEEE. V was trimmed by 5 bases and J by 7 bases, leaving 9 bases between them. The CDR3 runs 11 residues. Produced via immunoSEQ multiplex PCR; TCRdb's table is partial and in-frame only. The sample records more than 45,000 clones, about 75% being singletons. This rearrangement joins TRBV5-6 to TRBJ1-1; D is possibly TRBD1 (6 bases). This material consisted of PBMCs, taken around atezolizumab (anti-PD-L1) treatment. This TCR was sampled from a man between 65 and 85 years old with urothelial cancer. The CDR3 bases are TGTGCCAGCAGTACGGACAGTGAAGCTTTCTTT. Protein product: CASSTDSEAFF.